This T cell receptor beta chain came from a study of blood T cell repertoires in COVID-19. Study-level information: Researchers got acute and convalescent COVID-19 samples from the United States, Italy and Spain.

This clone came up once. The CDR3 is 13 residues long. The germline V gene encodes CDR1 SGHVS and CDR2 FQNEAQ. Trimming cost V 0 bases and J 3 bases, with 6 bases left between them. Data came from immunoSEQ multiplex PCR; TCRdb stores just in-frame clones and leaves some out. The sample carries about 39,000 clones, approximately 79% recorded once. The chain couples TRBV7-8 to TRBJ2-7, with a possible D match to TRBD2 (6 bases). The sequenced sample consisted of peripheral blood. This sequence was found in a man in his 70s with acute or convalescent COVID-19. Here the CDR3 reads CASSLAGGYEQYF. CDR3 bases: TGTGCCAGCAGCTTAGCGGGGGGCTACGAGCAGTACTTC.